Listed here are 14 T cell receptor beta chains from one sample, sequenced in a study of T cells in Graves' hyperthyroidism and ophthalmopathy (dated by TCRdb to between 2018 and 2021). The library was produced with multiplex PCR. TCRdb lists the instrument as Illumina HiSeq 2000. Amplification of TCR beta CDR3 regions was carried out from RNA transcripts. The first round of RT-PCR for the TCR CDR3 was performed with the HTBI primer set and the Qiagen OneStep RT-PCR kit. TCRdb applied fastp at Q25 and MiXCR to the public reads, then kept only in-frame beta chains. Every CDR3 protein is listed once, alongside the most common genes and DNA of its rows. In all, the sample holds 550,000 to 800,000 distinct CDR3 sequences, and roughly 15% of those were seen once. Around 7.7% of the sample comes from the top ten. Sequenced: blood. The receptors originated from a man aged 18-30 years with Graves' hyperthyroidism.

CDR3 bases: TGTGCCAGCAGCCCGGGGCCGGGACAGGGCCTAATGAACACTGAAGCTTTCTTT. This encodes CASSPGPGQGLMNTEAFF. The V call is TRBV7-9, the J call TRBJ1-1; 9 bases map to TRBD1. CDR3 length: 18 amino acids. CDR1 and CDR2 (germline): SEHNR, FQNEAQ (reference sequence). V was pared by 5 bases and J by 0 bases, with 13 bases of the junction left unmatched.

This clonotype was seen many times. The chain employs TRBV28 and TRBJ2-3; no clear D. The CDR3 extends over 17 amino acids. In germline, CDR1 is MDHEN, CDR2 SYDVKM. Trimming took 6 bases from V and 0 from J, leaving 19 bases between them. This CDR3 reads CASSGAFPIWSTDTQYF. The CDR3 DNA sequence: TGTGCCAGCAGCGGTGCCTTCCCGATTTGGAGCACAGATACGCAGTATTTT.

This clonotype was observed at least ten times. The chain couples TRBV2 to TRBJ2-7; no clear D gene. This CDR3 spans 13 amino acids. Germline V lookup: CDR1 SNHLY, CDR2 FYNNEI. V was trimmed by 8 bases and J by 6 bases, leaving 17 bases between them. The CDR3 region is CASSRAEASEQYF. As DNA, the CDR3 is TGTGCCAGCTCTCGGGCCGAGGCATCCGAGCAGTACTTC. Supplemented by reference TRBV2 and TRBJ2-7, the full variable domain reads EPEVTQTPSHQVTQMGQEVILRCVPISNHLYFYWYRQILGQKVEFLVSFYNNEISEKSEIFDDQFSVERPDGSNFTLKIRSTKLEDSAMYFCASSRAEASEQYFGPGTRLTVT.

Ten or more counts support this clonotype. V gene TRBV28 combines with J gene TRBJ2-7; D call uncertain. CDR3 length: 14 residues. From germline, CDR1 is MDHEN and CDR2 SYDVKM. V was trimmed by 6 bases and J by 7 bases, leaving 19 bases between them. The CDR3 spells CASSLDPLRGEQYF. In DNA form, the CDR3 reads TGTGCCAGCAGCCTAGATCCGTTACGTGGGGAGCAGTACTTC.

J is TRBJ2-3 and V is TRBV15, with 7 bases aligning to TRBD2. Looked up from germline, CDR1 is LNHNV and CDR2 is YYDKDF (reference sequence). The CDR3 consists of 14 residues. V was clipped by 5 bases and J by 2 bases; unmatched bases: 4. This CDR3 reads CATSFGRATDTQYF. CDR3 bases: TGTGCCACCAGCTTTGGGAGGGCCACAGATACGCAGTATTTT. Filled out from reference TRBV15 and TRBJ2-3, the complete variable domain reads DAMVIQNPRYQVTQFGKPVTLSCSQTLNHNVMYWYQQKSSQAPKLLFHYYDKDFNNEADTPDNFQSRRPNTSFCFLDIRSPGLGDTAMYLCATSFGRATDTQYFGPGTRLTVL.

This clonotype has a count of ten or more. This rearrangement joins TRBV18 to TRBJ2-1; weak D call: TRBD2 (6 bases). V was cut by 3 bases and J by 4 bases, with 10 bases left in between. Germline loops: CDR1 KGHSH, CDR2 LQKENI. This CDR3 has 14 residues. CDR3 residues: CASSPIRGYNEQFF. Here the CDR3 DNA reads TGTGCCAGCTCACCGATCCGGGGGTACAATGAGCAGTTCTTC. Full variable domain (remainder filled in from reference TRBV18 and TRBJ2-1): NAGVMQNPRHLVRRRGQEARLRCSPMKGHSHVYWYRQLPEEGLKFMVYLQKENIIDESGMPKERFSAEFPKEGPSILRIQQVVRGDSAAYFCASSPIRGYNEQFFGPGTRLTVL.

In its sample, this clonotype was seen a few times. V usage is TRBV20-1 and J usage is TRBJ1-5; tentatively, D is TRBD1 (6 bases). The ends were cut back, 0 bases at V and 6 bases at J, with 6 bases in the middle. The germline V gene has CDR1 DFQATT and CDR2 SNEGSKA (reference sequence). The CDR3 runs to 12 residues. The CDR3 DNA reads TGCAGTGCTAGAGAAGGGGGTCAGCCCCAGCATTTT. As protein: CSAREGGQPQHF.

There are a few counts of this clonotype. The rearrangement uses TRBV20-1 and TRBJ2-5, with TRBD2 matching over 13 bases. Germline V lookup: CDR1 DFQATT, CDR2 SNEGSKA (reference sequence). The CDR3 is 14 amino acids. V trimming: 5 bases; J trimming: 5 bases; junction bases outside the gene matches: 5. The CDR3 is CSAGQTSGRETQYF. As DNA, the CDR3 is TGCAGTGCTGGTCAGACTAGCGGGAGGGAGACCCAGTACTTC.

This clonotype occurred a few times. The J gene is TRBJ2-7, the V gene TRBV20-1; TRBD2 matches at 14 bases. Germline V lookup: CDR1 DFQATT, CDR2 SNEGSKA (reference sequence). The J segment lost 0 bases and the V segment lost 3 bases, leaving 1 base of the junction unmatched. The CDR3 loop spans 15 amino acids. CDR3 residues: CSARGTSGGSYEQYF. CDR3 sequence (DNA): TGCAGTGCTAGGGGGACTAGCGGGGGCTCCTACGAGCAGTACTTC.

This clonotype was seen more than once but under ten times. This chain joins TRBV9 and TRBJ2-3; D gene unclear. The V end was cut by 2 bases, the J end by 4 bases, with 11 bases between. Germline V gene sequence: CDR1 SGDLS, CDR2 YYNGEE. The CDR3 consists of 14 residues. This chain's CDR3 is CASSVKGQPDTQYF. The CDR3, as DNA: TGTGCCAGCAGCGTTAAGGGCCAGCCAGATACGCAGTATTTT.

This clonotype was seen at least ten times. The chain uses TRBV13 and TRBJ1-2, with no clear D. The V gene lost 0 bases and the J gene lost 2 bases, with 7 bases spanning the gap. From germline, CDR1 is PRHDT and CDR2 FYEKMQ (reference sequence). CDR3 length: 14 residues. The CDR3 DNA follows: TGTGCCAGCAGCTTAGGGTCGGAGAACTATGGCTACACCTTC. It yields the protein CASSLGSENYGYTF.

This clonotype showed up many times. The chain has TRBV20-1 and TRBJ1-6; 9 bases line up with TRBD1. Germline V gene data show CDR1 as DFQATT and CDR2 as SNEGSKA (reference sequence). The V gene end was trimmed by 5 bases and the J gene end by 9 bases; junction bases not matched to a gene: 8. CDR3 length: 14 amino acids. The DNA of the CDR3 is TGCAGTGCTCGGGACAGGGAAAGAGGTTCACCCCTCCACTTT. Residues: CSARDRERGSPLHF.

V gene TRBV20-1 combines with J gene TRBJ1-5; D not certain. The CDR3 covers 15 residues. V was clipped by 3 bases and J by 5 bases, with 17 bases between them. The germline gives CDR1 DFQATT, CDR2 SNEGSKA (reference sequence). In DNA form, the CDR3 reads TGCAGTGCTAGGTCCCGAGGGAGAGGAGATCAGCCCCAGCATTTT. Translating it yields CSARSRGRGDQPQHF.

The chain recombines TRBV19 with TRBJ2-3; 10 bases match TRBD2. The ends lost 4 bases at V and 6 bases at J; junction bases unmatched: 7. The CDR3 is 15 amino acids. Germline CDR1 and CDR2: LNHDA and SQIVND (reference sequence). The CDR3 spells CASSTLAGLGDTQYF. Written as DNA, the CDR3 is TGTGCCAGTAGTACACTAGCGGGGCTCGGCGATACGCAGTATTTT.